These 16 T cell receptor beta chains were sequenced from one sample in a study of identical twins. Each CDR3 protein is one row after TCRdb ran MiXCR on the 5' RACE reads. The table records 200,000 to 300,000 distinct CDR3 sequences, 6% to 8.5% of them present only once. This sample also belongs to another study, concerning yellow fever vaccine responses in identical twins.

Sample: CD8+ T cells sorted from blood. The receptors shown here come from a woman aged 18-30 years in good health.

This sequence joins TRBV7-2 and TRBJ2-1, with unresolved D. Germline V gene sequence: CDR1 SGHTA, CDR2 FQGNSA. The CDR3 consists of 13 residues. With 4 bases removed from V and 3 bases from J, the gap between germline ends came to 7 bases. As DNA, the CDR3 is TGTGCCAGCAGCTCGACCTTCTACAATGAGCAGTTCTTC. This sequence encodes CASSSTFYNEQFF.

This clonotype was counted between two and nine times. CDR3 residues: CSARDRSWGNEQFF. In DNA form, the CDR3 reads TGCAGTGCTAGAGATAGGTCTTGGGGTAATGAGCAGTTCTTC. The chain combines TRBV20-1 with TRBJ2-1; no clear D gene. The CDR3 is made up of 14 amino acids. Germline CDR1 DFQATT, CDR2 SNEGSKA (reference sequence). V was clipped by 0 bases and J by 7 bases, with 13 bases between them.

The chain has TRBV12-3 or TRBV12-4 and TRBJ2-3; TRBD2 matches at 7 bases. The CDR3 covers 18 residues. The junction had 16 bases not matched to a gene; V was cut back by 3 bases and J by 4 bases. The CDR3 region is CASSFLGVRERGPDTQYF. The CDR3 DNA reads as TGTGCCAGCAGTTTTCTTGGCGTCCGGGAGCGGGGCCCAGATACGCAGTATTTT.

The rearrangement links TRBV5-1 to TRBJ1-2; D not certain. V lost 0 bases and J 2 bases, leaving 11 bases between the germline ends. The CDR3 loop spans 15 amino acids. Germline lookup yields CDR1 SGHRS and CDR2 YFSETQ. The CDR3 spells CASSLGDTRNYGYTF. In DNA, the CDR3 is TGCGCCAGCAGCTTGGGCGACACCCGAAACTATGGCTACACCTTC.

This clonotype was counted only a few times. The chain links TRBV18 to TRBJ2-7; D gene unclear. The germline gives CDR1 KGHSH, CDR2 LQKENI. The germline V and J ends were trimmed by 3 bases and 3 bases, with 12 bases remaining between them. The CDR3 is 14 amino acids. This chain's CDR3 is CASSPTNTDYEQYV. The CDR3 coding sequence is TGTGCCAGCTCACCGACCAACACGGACTACGAGCAGTACGTC.

At least ten counts were recorded for this clonotype. The chain has TRBV3-1 and TRBJ1-5; D uncertain. Germline CDR1 and CDR2: LGHDT and YNNKEL (reference sequence). The CDR3 length is 15 residues. Trimming stripped 8 bases from V and 2 bases from J, with 16 bases between. The CDR3 coding sequence is TGTGCCAGCGAAGAAGCCGAGGAGGGCAATCAGCCCCAGCATTTT. It yields the protein CASEEAEEGNQPQHF.

The chain joins TRBV2 to TRBJ2-3; the match to TRBD2 covers 9 bases. This CDR3 is 15 amino acids long. J gave up 4 bases and V 9 bases, and 11 bases lay outside the gene matches. Germline V gives CDR1 SNHLY, CDR2 FYNNEI. CDR3 in amino acids: CASLPRGRGADTQYF. CDR3 nucleotides: TGTGCCAGTTTGCCCCGCGGGAGGGGGGCAGATACGCAGTATTTT.

The chain has TRBV29-1 and TRBJ2-1, with D perhaps assigned TRBD1 or TRBD2 (5 bases each). This CDR3 is 19 amino acids long. V was cut by 0 bases and J by 6 bases, with 27 bases left in between. Germline V CDR1 and CDR2: SQVTM, ANQGSEA. CDR3 region: CSVEDWGTARAFGSNEQFF. In DNA form, the CDR3 reads TGCAGCGTTGAAGATTGGGGGACCGCTCGGGCTTTCGGCTCCAATGAGCAGTTCTTC.

The sample holds a few counts of this clonotype. The genes are TRBV7-8 and TRBJ2-5, with 12 bases aligning to TRBD2. The CDR3 spans 15 residues. The germline gives CDR1 SGHVS, CDR2 FQNEAQ. Trimming took 5 bases from V and 3 from J; bases not matched to a gene: 4. Here the CDR3 reads CASSGRLAGEETQYF. CDR3 bases: TGTGCCAGCAGCGGAAGACTAGCGGGGGAAGAGACCCAGTACTTC.

The J gene is TRBJ2-1, the V gene TRBV27; D possibly corresponds to TRBD1 (5 bases). V lost 5 bases and J 3 bases, leaving 14 bases between the germline ends. Germline-derived CDR1 and CDR2 are MNHEY and SMNVEV (reference sequence). CDR3 length: 15 amino acids. The CDR3 DNA reads as TGTGCCAGCAGTGGGGCCAGGGCCATCTACAATGAGCAGTTCTTC. Translation: CASSGARAIYNEQFF.

This clonotype was found many times. V usage is TRBV10-2 and J usage is TRBJ2-3; D perhaps matches TRBD1 (5 bases). The CDR3 sequence is 15 residues long. The V gene's germline CDR1 is WSHSY and CDR2 SAAADI. The ends were cut back, 5 bases at V and 0 bases at J, with 12 bases in the middle. DNA for the CDR3: TGCGCCAGCAGTCCAGGGCGAGCTAGCACAGATACGCAGTATTTT. It translates to CASSPGRASTDTQYF.

This chain uses TRBV12-3 or TRBV12-4 with TRBJ2-1, with 11 nucleotides matching TRBD2. This CDR3 contains 14 residues. V shed 6 bases, J shed 9 bases, and the junction held 7 bases outside the gene matches. The CDR3 sequence is CASSPLAGGVEQFF. The CDR3 nucleotides read TGTGCCAGCAGCCCTCTAGCGGGGGGTGTTGAGCAGTTCTTC.

There are a few counts of this clonotype. This chain joins TRBV15 and TRBJ2-2; 7 positions match TRBD2. The trim removed 5 bases at V and 3 bases at J, leaving 0 bases unmatched. The CDR3 loop spans 13 amino acids. Germline V lookup: CDR1 LNHNV, CDR2 YYDKDF (reference sequence). CDR3 in amino acids: CATSAGDTGELFF. The CDR3 nucleotides are TGTGCCACCAGCGCGGGAGACACCGGGGAGCTGTTTTTT.

This clonotype has a handful of counts. CDR3 nucleotide sequence: TGTGCCACAGAAGAACGGGGGGATGAGACCCAGTACTTC. Translation gives CATEERGDETQYF. V and J are TRBV24-1 and TRBJ2-5; 7 bases align to TRBD2. Germline lookup yields CDR1 KGHDR and CDR2 SFDVKD. The CDR3 spans 13 residues. Germline trimming cut 10 bases from V and 5 bases from J; bases unmatched to any gene: 9.

Only a few counts were recorded for this clonotype. V is TRBV20-1 and J is TRBJ2-1; D could derive from TRBD1 or TRBD2 (6 bases each). The V gene's germline CDR1 is DFQATT and CDR2 SNEGSKA (reference sequence). V lost 6 bases, J lost 5 bases, and 17 bases lay in between. CDR3 length: 14 residues. CDR3 residues: CSAPVGGRNNEQFF. The CDR3 nucleotides are TGCAGTGCCCCGGTAGGGGGGCGAAACAATGAGCAGTTCTTC.

This clonotype has more than one count but fewer than ten. The chain links TRBV12-3 or TRBV12-4 to TRBJ2-1; the match to TRBD2 covers 7 bases. The CDR3 runs to 14 residues. J gave up 2 bases and V 6 bases, and 4 bases lay outside the gene matches. CDR3 nucleotides: TGTGCCAGCAGCTCTAGCGGCGCCTACAATGAGCAGTTCTTC. As protein: CASSSSGAYNEQFF.